This is a list of T cell receptor beta chains from one sample in a study of cytomegalovirus exposure and HLA in healthy donors. The table came from immunoSEQ multiplex PCR; TCRdb's copy has only in-frame clones and leaves some out. In the table there are about 200,000 clones, 83% of which are singletons. Sequencing was done on a sample of PBMCs. All receptors come from a woman between 18 and 30 years old in good health and CMV-seronegative. CDR3s include the opening cysteine and the closing phenylalanine or tryptophan. The order of the fields is J gene, D gene, V gene, clone size, CDR3 protein, CDR3 DNA. The D gene is left open where the match is weak. Clone size appears in some rows only: once, few, many, or a class for an expanded clone.

>TRBJ2-7|TRBD1|TRBV6-5|once
CASSRTGSYEQYF
TGTGCCAGCAGCCGGACAGGGTCGTACGAGCAGTACTTC
>TRBJ2-1|TRBD2|TRBV10-2|-
CASSLGGRGNEQFF
TGCGCCAGCTCCCTAGGCGGGAGAGGGAATGAGCAGTTCTTC
>TRBJ2-7|-|TRBV5-1|-
CASSLEGDATYEQYF
TGCGCCAGCAGCTTGGAAGGGGACGCTACCTACGAGCAGTACTTC
>TRBJ2-3|TRBD1|TRBV5-6|-
CASSLGRGTTDTQYF
TGTGCCAGCAGCTTGGGCAGGGGGACCACAGATACGCAGTATTTT
>TRBJ1-4|TRBD1|TRBV15|-
CATSRTRTGYNEKLFF
TGTGCCACCAGCAGAACCAGGACAGGGTATAATGAAAAACTGTTTTTT
>TRBJ2-7|TRBD1|TRBV27|few
CASSFQGQGAYEQYF
TGTGCCAGCAGTTTTCAGGGACAGGGGGCCTACGAGCAGTACTTC
>TRBJ1-2|TRBD1|TRBV2|-
CASSGQGDANYGYTF
TGTGCCAGCAGTGGACAGGGGGATGCTAACTATGGCTACACCTTC
>TRBJ1-4|TRBD1|TRBV11-3|-
CASSLGSPWDSGNNEKLFF
TGTGCCAGCAGCTTAGGGTCCCCCTGGGACAGCGGGAATAATGAAAAACTGTTTTTT
>TRBJ1-1|-|TRBV5-1|-
CASSLDMNTEAFF
TGCGCCAGCAGCTTGGATATGAACACTGAAGCTTTCTTT
>TRBJ2-7|-|TRBV30|-
CACGHTTTWQYF
TGTGCCTGCGGCCACACTACAACGTGGCAGTACTTC
>TRBJ1-3|-|TRBV5-6|-
CASSGPDSGNTIYF
TGTGCCAGCAGCGGGCCCGACTCTGGAAACACCATATATTTT
>TRBJ2-2|TRBD1|TRBV15|-
CATSRELTGATGELFF
TGTGCCACCAGCAGAGAATTGACAGGGGCTACCGGGGAGCTGTTTTTT
>TRBJ1-1|-|TRBV9|-
CASSVSGDTEAFF
TGTGCCAGCAGCGTATCGGGGGACACTGAAGCTTTCTTT
>TRBJ2-2|-|TRBV9|-
CASSVQDGGELFF
TGTGCCAGCAGCGTCCAAGACGGCGGGGAGCTGTTTTTT
>TRBJ2-7|-|TRBV6-5|-
CASSLDVGPSYEQYF
TGTGCCAGCAGTTTAGATGTGGGACCAAGCTACGAGCAGTACTTC
>TRBJ2-1|TRBD2|TRBV5-1|-
CASSLRGGTEQFF
TGCGCCAGCAGCCTCCGCGGGGGTACTGAGCAGTTCTTC
>TRBJ1-4|TRBD1|TRBV6-5|-
CASSTTGAREKLFF
TGTGCCAGCAGTACGACAGGGGCTAGGGAAAAACTGTTTTTT
>TRBJ2-1|TRBD2|TRBV11-2|-
CASSSYTSGRENEQFF
TGTGCCAGCAGCTCGTACACTAGCGGGAGGGAAAATGAGCAGTTCTTC
>TRBJ1-1|-|TRBV2|-
CASSFDRKNTEAFF
TGTGCCAGCAGTTTCGACAGAAAGAACACTGAAGCTTTCTTT
>TRBJ2-7|-|TRBV28|-
CASSPLGPGSYEQYF
TGTGCCAGCAGTCCCCTGGGGCCCGGCAGCTACGAGCAGTACTTC
>TRBJ2-7|TRBD2|TRBV28|once
CASSTSGSSYEQYF
TGTGCCAGCAGCACTAGCGGGAGCTCCTACGAGCAGTACTTC
>TRBJ2-7|TRBD2|TRBV7-9|-
CASSSPGGGTYEQYF
TGTGCCAGCAGCTCGCCCGGCGGGGGAACCTACGAGCAGTACTTC
>TRBJ2-7|-|TRBV18|-
CASSPGSTDYEQYF
TGTGCCAGCTCACCCGGCTCGACAGACTACGAGCAGTACTTC
>TRBJ1-3|-|TRBV5-6|-
CASSLIGSGNTIYF
TGTGCCAGCAGCTTGATAGGGAGTGGAAACACCATATATTTT
>TRBJ2-1|TRBD2|TRBV29-1|-
CSAELAGGRYNEQFF
TGCAGCGCCGAGCTAGCGGGGGGGCGTTACAATGAGCAGTTCTTC
>TRBJ1-5|TRBD1|TRBV28|-
CASSSRGGDRRYSNQPQHF
TGTGCCAGCAGCTCCAGAGGGGGGGACAGGAGATATAGCAATCAGCCCCAGCATTTT
>TRBJ2-1|-|TRBV29-1|-
CSVRAGTAGYNEQFF
TGCAGCGTCCGGGCCGGGACAGCGGGCTACAATGAGCAGTTCTTC
>TRBJ1-5|-|TRBV27|-
CASSSGDQPQHF
TGTGCCAGCAGTTCAGGAGATCAGCCCCAGCATTTT
>TRBJ1-6|TRBD1|TRBV6-5|-
CASTTTGTGDSPLHF
TGTGCCAGCACCACCACCGGGACAGGGGATTCACCCCTCCACTTT
>TRBJ2-4|TRBD2|TRBV9|-
CASSVAGTSGGKNIQYF
TGTGCCAGCAGCGTAGCGGGGACTAGCGGGGGTAAAAACATTCAGTACTTC
>TRBJ2-3|TRBD2|TRBV7-8|-
CASSLGLAGMSDTQYF
TGTGCCAGCAGCCTAGGACTAGCGGGAATGTCGGATACGCAGTATTTT
>TRBJ1-2|-|TRBV28|-
CASSSASVINTF
TGTGCCAGCAGCTCCGCCTCGGTAATCAACACCTTC
>TRBJ2-3|-|TRBV4-1|-
CASSQPPLAAADTQYF
TGCGCCAGCAGCCAGCCCCCCCTAGCCGCTGCAGATACGCAGTATTTT
>TRBJ1-5|-|TRBV28|once
CASSLNGRGGVQPQHF
TGTGCCAGCAGTTTAAATGGTAGGGGAGGCGTTCAGCCCCAGCATTTT
>TRBJ1-5|-|TRBV30|few
CAWSRGRDQPQHF
TGTGCCTGGAGTCGGGGGCGCGATCAGCCCCAGCATTTT
>TRBJ1-2|-|TRBV18|-
CASSPDTRAASGYTF
TGTGCCAGCTCACCAGATACTAGGGCAGCGAGTGGCTACACCTTC
>TRBJ2-6|-|TRBV27|-
CASSLYGYRNSGANVLTF
TGTGCCAGCAGTTTATACGGTTACAGGAATTCTGGGGCCAACGTCCTGACTTTC
>TRBJ2-7|TRBD2|TRBV7-7|-
CASSPGGSREQYF
TGTGCCAGCAGCCCGGGAGGTAGTAGGGAGCAGTACTTC
>TRBJ1-5|TRBD1|TRBV6-1|few
CASSTDRASQPQHF
TGTGCCAGCAGCACAGACAGGGCAAGTCAGCCCCAGCATTTT
>TRBJ1-4|-|TRBV30|-
CAWSWGVGLEEEKLFF
TGTGCCTGGAGTTGGGGCGTGGGACTGGAAGAGGAAAAACTGTTTTTT
>TRBJ2-4|-|TRBV12-5|-
CASGLRDALAKNIQYF
TGTGCTAGTGGTTTACGGGACGCTTTAGCCAAAAACATTCAGTACTTC
>TRBJ1-5|TRBD1|TRBV27|-
CASSPDRGLNQPQHF
TGTGCCAGCAGTCCCGACAGGGGGCTTAATCAGCCCCAGCATTTT
>TRBJ2-1|TRBD2|TRBV2|-
CASRGNSGGNEQFF
TGTGCCAGCAGAGGGAATAGCGGGGGTAATGAGCAGTTCTTC
>TRBJ1-2|TRBD1|TRBV5-6|few
CASLEGTGTNYGYTF
TGTGCCAGCTTGGAAGGGACAGGAACCAACTATGGCTACACCTTC
>TRBJ1-3|-|TRBV30|-
CAWSVGGGNTIYF
TGTGCCTGGAGTGTAGGCGGGGGAAACACCATATATTTT